The TCR beta chain under discussion was sequenced for a study of T-cell reconstitution after alpha-beta-depleted transplantation in children. The library targeted TCRbeta and was prepared with unique molecular identifiers. TCRdb reprocessed the PCR reads with MiXCR, giving one entry per CDR3 protein. The data hold over 400,000 distinct CDR3 sequences, with roughly 43% observed a single time. The sample was PBMCs, taken before TCRalphabeta/CD19-depleted stem cell transplant. The source is a girl aged 2-9 years with aplastic anemia, due to receive a stem cell transplant.

CDR3 DNA sequence: TGTGCCACCAGCAGAGATCGATTCCGAGCGGGAGCCTACGAGCAGTACTTC. Protein sequence: CATSRDRFRAGAYEQYF. The genes are TRBV15 and TRBJ2-7; 8 nucleotides line up with TRBD2. From germline, CDR1 is LNHNV and CDR2 YYDKDF (reference sequence). The CDR3 sequence is 17 residues long. With 0 bases clipped from V and 2 bases from J, the junction kept 9 bases outside the gene matches.